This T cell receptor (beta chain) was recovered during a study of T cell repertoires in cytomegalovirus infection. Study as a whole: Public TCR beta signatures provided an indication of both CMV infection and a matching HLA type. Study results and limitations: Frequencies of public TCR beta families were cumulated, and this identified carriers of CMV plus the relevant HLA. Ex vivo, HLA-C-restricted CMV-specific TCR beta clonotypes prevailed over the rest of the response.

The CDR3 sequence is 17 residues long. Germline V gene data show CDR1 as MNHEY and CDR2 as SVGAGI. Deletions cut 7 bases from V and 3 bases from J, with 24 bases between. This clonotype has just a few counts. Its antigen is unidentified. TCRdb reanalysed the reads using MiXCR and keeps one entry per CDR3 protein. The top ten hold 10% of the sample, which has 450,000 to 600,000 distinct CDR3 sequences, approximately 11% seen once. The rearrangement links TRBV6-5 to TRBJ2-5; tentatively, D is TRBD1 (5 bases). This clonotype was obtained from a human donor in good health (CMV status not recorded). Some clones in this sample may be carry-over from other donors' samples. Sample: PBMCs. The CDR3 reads CASINLRGPASKETQYF. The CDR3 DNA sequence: TGTGCCAGCATCAACCTAAGGGGCCCAGCGAGCAAAGAGACCCAGTACTTC.